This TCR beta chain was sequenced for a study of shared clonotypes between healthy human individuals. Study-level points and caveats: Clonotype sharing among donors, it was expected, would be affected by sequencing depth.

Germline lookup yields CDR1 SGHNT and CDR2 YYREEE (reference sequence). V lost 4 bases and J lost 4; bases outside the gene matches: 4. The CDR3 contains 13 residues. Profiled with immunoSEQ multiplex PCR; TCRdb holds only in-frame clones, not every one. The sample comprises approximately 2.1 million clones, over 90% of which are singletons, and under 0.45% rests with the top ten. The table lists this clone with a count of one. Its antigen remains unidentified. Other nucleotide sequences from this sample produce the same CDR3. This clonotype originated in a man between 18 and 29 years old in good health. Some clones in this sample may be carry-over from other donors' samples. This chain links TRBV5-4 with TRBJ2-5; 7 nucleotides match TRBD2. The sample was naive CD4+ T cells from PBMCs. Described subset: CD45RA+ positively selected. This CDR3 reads CASSPRERETQYF. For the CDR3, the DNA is TGTGCCAGCAGCCCGCGGGAGAGAGAGACCCAGTACTTC.